What follows is one T cell receptor (beta chain) and its context. The data stem from a study of memory CD4+ T cells and cytomegalovirus serostatus. The wider study: Of the healthy Belgian adults, 9 were CMV seropositive and 20 to 30 seronegative.

Single viable CD3+CD4+CD8-CD45RO+ cells were sorted as the memory CD4+ T cells. CMV serostatus came from serum IgG against pp150, pp28, p38, p52. Data came from immunoSEQ multiplex PCR; TCRdb stores just in-frame clones and leaves some out. The table has 45,000 or so clones, 79% seen once. Germline V CDR1 and CDR2: SGHTA, FQGNSA. There are 15 residues in the CDR3. With 5 bases removed from V and 6 bases from J, the gap between germline ends came to 20 bases. The source of this sequence is an adult in good health and CMV-seronegative. The V call is TRBV7-2, the J call TRBJ2-7, with D possibly matching TRBD2 (6 bases). The source material was memory CD4+ T cells from blood. CDR3 in amino acids: CASSPNQGAGSEQYF. The CDR3 region has the DNA TGTGCCAGCAGCCCCAACCAGGGAGCGGGTAGCGAGCAGTACTTC.